This passage covers 21 T cell receptor beta chains from one sample sequenced in a study of cytomegalovirus exposure and HLA in healthy donors. This PCR relied on a set of 60 Vbeta primers and 13 Jbeta primers. Produced via immunoSEQ multiplex PCR; TCRdb's table is partial and in-frame only. Of some 200,000 clones in the sample, roughly 60% were seen once. The sequenced sample was PBMCs. Receptors originate from a man aged 35 to 55 in good health and CMV-seronegative.

The chain carries TRBV5-1 and TRBJ1-1; a weak D match, TRBD1 (6 bases). Trimming took off 0 bases at V and 5 bases at J, with 20 bases between the two ends. The CDR3 runs 17 residues. Germline values: CDR1 SGHRS, CDR2 YFSETQ. CDR3 sequence: CASSLGVGGAAVTEAFF. CDR3 coding DNA: TGCGCCAGCAGCTTGGGGGTCGGGGGGGCGGCGGTTACTGAAGCTTTCTTT. Full variable domain (rest looked up from reference TRBV5-1 and TRBJ1-1): KAGVTQTPRYLIKTRGQQVTLSCSPISGHRSVSWYQQTPGQGLQFLFEYFSETQRNKGNFPGRFSGRQFSNSRSEMNVSTLELGDSALYLCASSLGVGGAAVTEAFFGQGTRLTVV.

The rearrangement uses TRBV6-5 and TRBJ2-2, with D tentatively TRBD2 (5 bases). The CDR3 length is 14 residues. Germline CDR1 is MNHEY and CDR2 is SVGAGI. V lost 10 bases and J lost 3, with 15 bases in between. The CDR3 DNA follows: TGTGCCACCCTACGGGGTAGATACACCGGGGAGCTGTTTTTT. It is translated as CATLRGRYTGELFF.

This rearrangement joins TRBV6-5 to TRBJ1-5; 8 bases align to TRBD1. The ends lost 4 bases at V and 6 bases at J; junction bases unmatched: 5. There are 14 residues in the CDR3. CDR1 and CDR2 from the germline V gene are MNHEY and SVGAGI. The CDR3: CASSSGQGGQPQHF. The CDR3 DNA reads TGTGCCAGCAGTTCCGGACAGGGCGGTCAGCCCCAGCATTTT.

V usage is TRBV5-4 and J usage is TRBJ2-2; a possible D gene is TRBD1 (5 bases). Germline V lookup: CDR1 SGHNT, CDR2 YYREEE (reference sequence). The length of the CDR3 is 17 residues. V was cut by 2 bases and J by 5 bases, with 19 bases left in between. The CDR3: CASSFLDGAWRTGELFF. For the CDR3, the DNA is TGTGCCAGCAGCTTTCTTGATGGGGCTTGGCGAACCGGGGAGCTGTTTTTT.

On this clone itself: Other DNA sequences in the sample encode the same CDR3. CDR3 DNA sequence: TGTGCCAGTAGCGACAGGGGGGGCAATCAGCCCCAGCATTTT. Encoded protein: CASSDRGGNQPQHF. V and J are TRBV19 and TRBJ1-5; 9 bases fit TRBD1. Germline lookup yields CDR1 LNHDA and CDR2 SQIVND (reference sequence). The CDR3 has 14 residues. The junction had 2 bases not matched to a gene; V was cut back by 6 bases and J by 2 bases.

This clone was picked up a small number of times. The chain combines TRBV27 with TRBJ1-5; D possibly corresponds to TRBD1 (5 bases). There are 14 residues in the CDR3. With 0 bases removed from V and 3 bases from J, the gap between germline ends came to 6 bases. Per germline, CDR1 MNHEY and CDR2 SMNVEV (reference sequence). The CDR3 reads CASSLSGDNQPQHF. CDR3 coding DNA: TGTGCCAGCAGTTTATCAGGGGACAATCAGCCCCAGCATTTT.

The chain combines TRBV6-1 with TRBJ1-4; 10 positions agree with TRBD1. The CDR3 loop spans 17 amino acids. V shed 4 bases and J 0 bases; nucleotides not matched to a gene: 5. CDR1 is MNHNS and CDR2 is SASEGT in the germline V gene. This CDR3 is CASSVTGGTATNEKLFF. CDR3 DNA sequence: TGTGCCAGCAGTGTGACAGGGGGCACGGCAACTAATGAAAAACTGTTTTTT.

The J gene is TRBJ2-6, the V gene TRBV18, with 8 nucleotides matching TRBD1. V lost 6 bases to trimming and J lost 0 bases; unmatched junction nucleotides: 7. CDR1 is KGHSH and CDR2 is LQKENI in the germline V gene. CDR3 length equals 17 residues. CDR3 DNA: TGTGCCAGCTCCTTGGACAGGGCAATCTCTGGGGCCAACGTCCTGACTTTC. Translated: CASSLDRAISGANVLTF.

V gene TRBV7-8 combines with J gene TRBJ2-3; 11 positions match TRBD1. CDR3 size: 17 residues. Germline V CDR1 and CDR2: SGHVS, FQNEAQ. After removal of 5 bases from V and 0 bases from J, the junction contained 7 bases not matched to a gene. CDR3 coding DNA: TGTGCCAGCAGCCTAGGAGGACAGGGGGCTAGCACAGATACGCAGTATTTT. Its protein is CASSLGGQGASTDTQYF.

The genes are TRBV5-1 and TRBJ2-5; possibly TRBD1 for D (5 bases). The V end was cut by 1 base, the J end by 0 bases, with 7 bases between. The CDR3 extends over 14 amino acids. In germline, CDR1 is SGHRS, CDR2 YFSETQ. The CDR3 spells CASSLRTHQETQYF. Here the CDR3 DNA reads TGCGCCAGCAGCTTGAGGACACACCAAGAGACCCAGTACTTC.

The rearrangement joins TRBV18 to TRBJ2-5, with 7 bases that match TRBD1. V was clipped by 3 bases and J by 0 bases; unmatched bases: 4. The CDR3 has 15 residues. Looked up from germline, CDR1 is KGHSH and CDR2 is LQKENI. CDR3 sequence reads: CASSPGQKNQETQYF. Written as DNA, the CDR3 is TGTGCCAGCTCACCGGGACAGAAAAACCAAGAGACCCAGTACTTC.

This clone was seen only once. V is TRBV7-2 and J is TRBJ2-7, with 9 bases identical to TRBD1. Germline V CDR1 and CDR2: SGHTA, FQGNSA. The CDR3 contains 15 residues. Trimming cost V 4 bases and J 6 bases; bases outside gene matches: 10. CDR3 sequence: CASSSRSGTGIEQYF. The CDR3 bases are TGTGCCAGCAGCTCCCGCTCCGGGACAGGGATCGAGCAGTACTTC.

The rearrangement links TRBV27 to TRBJ2-3; 9 bases agree with TRBD1. Germline values: CDR1 MNHEY, CDR2 SMNVEV (reference sequence). The CDR3 extends over 12 amino acids. Trimming took 6 bases from V and 12 from J; bases not matched to a gene: 7. The CDR3 DNA is TGTGCCAGCAGAGGACAGGGGTTTAGTCAGTATTTT. This sequence encodes CASRGQGFSQYF.

The gene calls are TRBV6-1 and TRBJ2-3; the D is unclear. With 1 base removed from V and 2 bases from J, the gap between germline ends came to 13 bases. Germline V gene lookup returns CDR1 MNHNS and CDR2 SASEGT. The CDR3 runs to 16 residues. In DNA form, the CDR3 reads TGTGCCAGCAGTGAAGGCGTTGGGCGTCACACAGATACGCAGTATTTT. It yields the protein CASSEGVGRHTDTQYF.

The chain couples TRBV5-1 to TRBJ2-2; TRBD1 aligns across 8 bases. The CDR3 loop spans 15 amino acids. V lost 4 bases to trimming and J lost 6 bases; unmatched junction nucleotides: 8. Germline assignment: CDR1 SGHRS and CDR2 YFSETQ. The CDR3 coding sequence is TGCGCCAGCAGCATGACAGGGGATCTGGCCGGGGAGCTGTTTTTT. As protein: CASSMTGDLAGELFF.

The rearrangement links TRBV11-2 to TRBJ2-7, with TRBD2 matching 7 bases. The CDR3 loop spans 16 amino acids. The V gene's germline CDR1 is SGHAT and CDR2 FQNNGV. Trimming removed 1 base from V and 2 bases from J; junction bases left unmatched: 8. CDR3 nucleotide sequence: TGTGCCAGCAGCTTAGTCACTCTAGCGGATACCTACGAGCAGTACTTC. Amino acids: CASSLVTLADTYEQYF.

The chain recombines TRBV7-8 with TRBJ1-2; D gene ambiguous. V was pared by 5 bases and J by 7 bases, with 14 bases between. This CDR3 spans 13 amino acids. CDR1 SGHVS and CDR2 FQNEAQ come from the germline V gene. The CDR3 spells CASSPIESSGYTF. DNA for the CDR3: TGTGCCAGCAGCCCGATTGAGAGCTCTGGCTACACCTTC.

V gene TRBV30 combines with J gene TRBJ1-5, with D maybe TRBD1 (6 bases). The germline V gene encodes CDR1 GTSNPN and CDR2 SVGIG (reference sequence). This CDR3 is built from 14 residues. Trimming took off 3 bases at V and 5 bases at J, with 14 bases between the two ends. CDR3 protein: CAWSVGALDQPQHF. Written as DNA, the CDR3 is TGTGCCTGGAGCGTGGGGGCTCTTGATCAGCCCCAGCATTTT.

J is TRBJ2-5 and V is TRBV19; D may be TRBD1 (6 bases). Between the trimmed V and J ends, which lost 6 bases and 5 bases, there was a span of 19 bases. The CDR3 totals 15 residues. Germline V lookup: CDR1 LNHDA, CDR2 SQIVND (reference sequence). The CDR3 nucleotides read TGTGCCAGTAGCCTGAATCACAGGGTCTGGGAGACCCAGTACTTC. This encodes CASSLNHRVWETQYF.

This chain joins TRBV6-5 and TRBJ2-1; D may be TRBD1 (5 bases). The CDR3 length is 13 residues. Trimming took off 3 bases at V and 5 bases at J, with 8 bases between the two ends. The V gene's germline CDR1 is MNHEY and CDR2 SVGAGI. The CDR3 DNA is TGTGCCAGCAGTTATCAGGGTCACAATGAGCAGTTCTTC. Its protein product is CASSYQGHNEQFF.

The table lists this clone with a few counts. The rearrangement uses TRBV19 and TRBJ2-5; TRBD2 agrees at 8 bases. The CDR3 consists of 16 residues. The germline V gene has CDR1 LNHDA and CDR2 SQIVND (reference sequence). V gave up 5 bases and J gave up 6 bases; unmatched junction bases: 14. In nucleotides, the CDR3 is TGTGCCAGTAGTTCTCCCGGGCGGGGGGCGACGAAGACCCAGTACTTC. As protein: CASSSPGRGATKTQYF.